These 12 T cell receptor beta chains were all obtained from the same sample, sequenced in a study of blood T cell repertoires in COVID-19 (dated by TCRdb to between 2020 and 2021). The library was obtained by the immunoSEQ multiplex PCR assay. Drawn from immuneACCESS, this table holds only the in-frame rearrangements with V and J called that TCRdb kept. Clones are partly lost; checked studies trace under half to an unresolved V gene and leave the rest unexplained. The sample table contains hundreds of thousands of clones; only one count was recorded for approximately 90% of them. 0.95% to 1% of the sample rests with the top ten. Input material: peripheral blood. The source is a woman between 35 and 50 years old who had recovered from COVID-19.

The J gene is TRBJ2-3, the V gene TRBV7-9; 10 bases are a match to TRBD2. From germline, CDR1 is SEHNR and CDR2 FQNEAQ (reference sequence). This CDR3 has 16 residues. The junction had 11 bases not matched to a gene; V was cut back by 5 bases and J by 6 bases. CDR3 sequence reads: CASSRTSGEISDTQYF. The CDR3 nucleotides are TGTGCCAGCAGCCGTACTAGCGGGGAAATCTCGGATACGCAGTATTTT. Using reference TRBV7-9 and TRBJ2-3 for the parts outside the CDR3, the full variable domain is DTGVSQNPRHKITKRGQNVTFRCDPISEHNRLYWYRQTLGQGPEFLTYFQNEAQLEKSRLLSDRFSAERPKGSFSTLEIQRTEQGDSAMYLCASSRTSGEISDTQYFGPGTRLTVL.

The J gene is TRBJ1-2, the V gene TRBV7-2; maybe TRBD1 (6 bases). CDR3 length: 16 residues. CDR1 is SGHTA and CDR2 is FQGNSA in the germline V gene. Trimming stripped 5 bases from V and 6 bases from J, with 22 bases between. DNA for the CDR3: TGTGCCAGCAGCCCGGCAGTGGCAGGGGTGACCGATGGCTACACCTTC. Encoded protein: CASSPAVAGVTDGYTF.

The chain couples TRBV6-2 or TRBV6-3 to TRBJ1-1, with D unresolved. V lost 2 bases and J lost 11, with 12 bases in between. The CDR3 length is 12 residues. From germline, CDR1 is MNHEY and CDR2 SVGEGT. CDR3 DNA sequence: TGTGCCAGCAGTTACACCCACGCGCCGGCTTTCTTT. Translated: CASSYTHAPAFF.

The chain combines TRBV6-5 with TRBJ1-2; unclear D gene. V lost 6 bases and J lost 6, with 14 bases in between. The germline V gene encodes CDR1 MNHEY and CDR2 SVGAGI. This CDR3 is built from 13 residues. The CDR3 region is CASRNVVRDGYTF. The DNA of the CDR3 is TGTGCCAGCAGGAACGTGGTTCGAGATGGCTACACCTTC.

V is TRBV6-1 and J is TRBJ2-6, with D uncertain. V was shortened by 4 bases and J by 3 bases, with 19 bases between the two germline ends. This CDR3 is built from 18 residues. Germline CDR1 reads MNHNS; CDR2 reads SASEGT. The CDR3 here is CASSVHSIRVGGANVLTF. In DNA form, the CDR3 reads TGTGCCAGCAGTGTCCATTCCATCCGGGTTGGTGGGGCCAACGTCCTGACTTTC.

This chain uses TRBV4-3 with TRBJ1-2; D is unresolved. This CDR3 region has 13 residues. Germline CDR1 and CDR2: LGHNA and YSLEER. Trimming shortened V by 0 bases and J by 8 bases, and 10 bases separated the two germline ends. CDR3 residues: CASSQDPPRGYTF. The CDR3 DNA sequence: TGCGCCAGCAGCCAAGATCCCCCGCGAGGCTACACCTTC.

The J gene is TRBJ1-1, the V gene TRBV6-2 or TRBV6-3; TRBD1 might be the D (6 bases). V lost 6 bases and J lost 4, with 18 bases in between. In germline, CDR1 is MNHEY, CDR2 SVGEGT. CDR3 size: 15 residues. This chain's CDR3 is CASSPPGGLGTEAFF. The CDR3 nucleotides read TGTGCCAGCAGCCCCCCTGGGGGCTTGGGCACTGAAGCTTTCTTT.

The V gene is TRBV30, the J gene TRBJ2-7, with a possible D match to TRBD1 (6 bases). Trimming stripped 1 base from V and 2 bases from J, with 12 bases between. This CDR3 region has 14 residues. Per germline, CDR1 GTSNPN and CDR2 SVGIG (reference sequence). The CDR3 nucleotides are TGTGCCTGGAGTGACGGACAGCCAGCCTACGAGCAGTACTTC. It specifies CAWSDGQPAYEQYF.

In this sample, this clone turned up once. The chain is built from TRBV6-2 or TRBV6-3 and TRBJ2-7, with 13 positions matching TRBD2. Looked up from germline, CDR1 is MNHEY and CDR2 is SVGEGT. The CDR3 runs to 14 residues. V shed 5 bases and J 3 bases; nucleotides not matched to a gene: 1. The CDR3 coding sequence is TGTGCCAGCAGTCGGACTAGCGGGAGCTACGAGCAGTACTTC. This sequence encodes CASSRTSGSYEQYF.

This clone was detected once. CDR3 amino acids: CATGLAGADEQFF. The CDR3 bases are TGTGCCACCGGACTAGCGGGAGCGGATGAGCAGTTCTTC. The chain uses TRBV10-3 and TRBJ2-1, with 13 bases identical to TRBD2. Germline-derived CDR1 and CDR2 are ENHRY and SYGVKD. CDR3 length: 13 residues. V was clipped by 10 bases and J by 8 bases; unmatched bases: 5.

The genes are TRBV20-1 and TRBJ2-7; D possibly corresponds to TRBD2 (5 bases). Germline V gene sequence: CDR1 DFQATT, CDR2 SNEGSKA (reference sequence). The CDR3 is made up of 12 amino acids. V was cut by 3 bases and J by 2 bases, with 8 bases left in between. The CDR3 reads CSASDGAYEQYF. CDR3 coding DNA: TGCAGTGCTAGTGACGGGGCCTACGAGCAGTACTTC.

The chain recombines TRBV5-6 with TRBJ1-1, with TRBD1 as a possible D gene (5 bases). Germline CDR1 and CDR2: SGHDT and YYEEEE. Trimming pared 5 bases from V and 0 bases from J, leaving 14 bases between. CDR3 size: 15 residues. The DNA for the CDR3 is TGTGCCAGCAGACAGACAGCTTTCATGAACACTGAAGCTTTCTTT. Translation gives CASRQTAFMNTEAFF. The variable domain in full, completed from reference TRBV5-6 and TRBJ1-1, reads DAGVTQSPTHLIKTRGQQVTLRCSPKSGHDTVSWYQQALGQGPQFIFQYYEEEERQRGNFPDRFSGHQFPNYSSELNVNALLLGDSALYLCASRQTAFMNTEAFFGQGTRLTVV.